This T cell receptor (beta chain) appears in the sequencing data of a study of identical twins. From the 5' RACE reads, TCRdb called clonotypes with MiXCR, one entry per CDR3 protein. The sample has around 250,000 distinct CDR3 sequences; around 8.8% are singletons. The V gene end was trimmed by 4 bases and the J gene end by 4 bases; junction bases not matched to a gene: 9. Per the germline V gene, CDR1 is SQVTM and CDR2 is ANQGSEA. The CDR3 contains 16 residues. General study results and limits: Models underestimated how often monozygotic twins shared out-of-frame TCR alpha. There was an excess of low generation probability in the out-of-frame alpha sequences that twins shared. Excess sharing between twins was weaker in beta out-of-frame sequences.

Ten or more counts support this clonotype. Its antigen is still unknown. Healthy Caucasians supplied all donations. In addition, the sample was reused for a study of yellow fever vaccine responses in identical twins.

The sequence was collected from a woman younger than 35 in good health. The rearrangement links TRBV29-1 to TRBJ2-1; 11 bases agree with TRBD2. The sample was CD8+ T cells sorted from blood. In DNA form, the CDR3 reads TGCAGCGTTGCTCTCCTAGCGGGGGGAAATTACAATGAGCAGTTCTTC. Amino acids: CSVALLAGGNYNEQFF.